The clone carrying this TCR beta chain was observed a few times. The antigen is unknown. This sample is part of a study of beta chain features in type 1 diabetes. Study-wide points: Cells with high TCR expression could be over-represented by cDNA sequencing. In type 1 diabetes patients, VDJ junctions had fewer insertions; deletions at these junctions were more frequent. Shorter TCRB CDR3s, moderately but significantly so, were found in Type 1 diabetes patients in all four CD4+ subsets.

The sequenced template was cDNA made from the entire isolated RNA. Produced via immunoSEQ multiplex PCR; TCRdb's table is partial and in-frame only. The profile shows about half a million clones, about 30% of them singletons. The clonotype originates from a man aged 18-30 years in good health. Sequenced material: naive CD4+ T cells from blood.

CDR3 sequence: CASSVGSQTYEQYF. CDR3 nucleotide sequence: TGTGCCAGCAGCGTAGGTTCGCAAACCTACGAGCAGTACTTC. The genes are TRBV9 and TRBJ2-7; D is undetermined. In germline, CDR1 is SGDLS, CDR2 YYNGEE. This CDR3 contains 14 residues. Deletions cut 0 bases from V and 2 bases from J, with 9 bases between. Combining the CDR3 with reference TRBV9 and TRBJ2-7 gives the whole variable domain DSGVTQTPKHLITATGQRVTLRCSPRSGDLSVYWYQQSLDQGLQFLIQYYNGEERAKGNILERFSAQQFPDLHSELNLSSLELGDSALYFCASSVGSQTYEQYFGPGTRLTVT.